This T cell receptor beta chain was sequenced in a study of blood T cell repertoires in COVID-19 (dated by TCRdb to about 2020). Describing the broader study: Recovered participants in ImmuneRACE Cohort 3 were defined as having two consecutive negative NP/OP PCR tests, clearance from a healthcare professional, or resolution of symptoms. The samples were drawn from two sources: the first 160 participants of the ongoing ImmuneRACE study, and 1,000 to 1,500 subjects contributed by 6 global collaborators. The material from the prospective study consisted of cDNA or gDNA derived from T cells, B-cell-depleted T cells, or PBMCs. The collaborator samples originated in the United States, Italy and Spain and spanned the acute and convalescent phases of COVID-19. The repertoires were made available in a free public database intended to serve as a resource for research on the immune response to SARS-CoV-2. Deeply sampled blood TCRbeta repertoires from subjects exposed to, actively infected with, or recovered from COVID-19 were included in the dataset. Where available, HLA class I and class II types were taken from metadata supplied by the sample provider and were not determined by assay-based typing. Sample metadata almost always included a de-identified subject ID, COVID-19 status, age in years and sex.

Study-level results and caveats: The quantity of clinical and demographic metadata differed by source and by participant and was supplied without curation.

Via the germline V gene (reference sequence), CDR1 is SEHNR and CDR2 FQNEAQ. Its CDR3 holds 17 amino acids, cysteine through phenylalanine. This entry keeps only the CDR3 DNA: 51 bases, framed from base 1. V and J lose 6 bases and 1 base, and a span of 21 bases separates them. Remarks on this clone: Its antigen has not been determined. No base quality information exists; no much larger clone differs at one position.

Participants in the prospective study were aged 18 to 89 years, lived in about two dozen United States geographic areas, and enrolled through a virtual design. In the prospective study, participants were assigned to cohorts based on the clinical history participants reported in a screening survey and a study questionnaire. Mobile phlebotomists in the prospective study collected whole blood, serum and a nasopharyngeal or oropharyngeal swab from every participant. Over a roughly two-month period, participants in the prospective study had the option of providing additional blood draws and questionnaires. Prospective study blood samples were shipped either frozen or at room temperature before DNA extraction. TCRbeta CDR3 regions were amplified from genomic DNA by means of the immunoSEQ Assay, a bias-controlled multiplex PCR. The study's processing was this. Within the assay, amplification of reference gene primers was used to estimate how many nucleated cells each sample contained. To quantify the absolute abundance of each unique TCRbeta CDR3 rearrangement, sequence reads were collapsed and filtered. For each sample, productive Simpson clonality was calculated as the square root of Simpson's diversity index over productive rearrangements. Not all clones reach the TCRdb copy of this immuneACCESS table, which keeps in-frame sequences only. Checked studies attribute under half of the gap to unresolved V genes and leave the rest unexplained. D and trimming were read from the DNA, whereas the V and J calls and clone size are those reported in that table. The sample has around 290,000 clones on record, about 88% of them singletons. The top ten hold 2% to 2.5% of the sample.

The receptor's source is a woman aged 55-75 years in a cohort exposed to, infected with or recovered from COVID-19 (not recorded which). The source material was PBMCs or T cells enriched from blood (not recorded which). The chain is made from TRBV7-9 and TRBJ1-1, and TRBD1 may be the D gene, going by 5 matching bases. The DNA sequence follows: TGTGCCAGCAGTTTAAGTAGGGGTGGGGCTGCGAACACTGAAGCTTTCTTT. The encoded protein is CASSLSRGGAANTEAFF.